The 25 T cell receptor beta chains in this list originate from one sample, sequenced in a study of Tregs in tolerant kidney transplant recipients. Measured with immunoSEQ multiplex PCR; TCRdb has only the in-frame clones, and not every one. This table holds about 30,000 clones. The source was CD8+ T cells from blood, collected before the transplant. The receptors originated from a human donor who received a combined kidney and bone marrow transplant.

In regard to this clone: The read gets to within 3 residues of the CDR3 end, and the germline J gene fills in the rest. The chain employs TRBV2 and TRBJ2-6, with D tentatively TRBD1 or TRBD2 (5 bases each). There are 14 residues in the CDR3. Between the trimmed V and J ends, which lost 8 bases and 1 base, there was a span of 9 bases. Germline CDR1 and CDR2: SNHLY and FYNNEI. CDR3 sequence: CASAEGSGANVLTF. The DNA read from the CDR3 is TGTGCCAGCGCTGAGGGGTCTGGGGCCAACGTC.

This CDR3 is CASSDTGGRTDTQYF. The sequenced CDR3 bases are TGTGCCAGCAGCGACACAGGGGGAAGGACAGATACG. This sequence joins TRBV7-3 and TRBJ2-3; 8 bases match TRBD1. Read data end 3 residues before the CDR3 end; the end is taken from the germline J gene. The J segment lost 3 bases and the V segment lost 5 bases, leaving 7 bases of the junction unmatched. This CDR3 has 15 residues. The germline V gene encodes CDR1 SGHTA and CDR2 FQGTGA. Drawing the rest from reference TRBV7-3 and TRBJ2-3, the complete variable domain is GAGVSQTPSNKVTEKGKYVELRCDPISGHTALYWYRQSLGQGPEFLIYFQGTGAADDSGLPNDRFFAVRPEGSVSTLKIQRTERGDSAVYLCASSDTGGRTDTQYFGPGTRLTVL.

CDR3 loop: CASSLLGQASTDTQYF. The sequenced CDR3 bases are TGTGCCAGCAGCTTACTCGGACAGGCTAGCACAGATACG. V usage is TRBV7-3 and J usage is TRBJ2-3; 7 nucleotides match TRBD1. The DNA ends 3 residues before the CDR3 does, and the rest of the CDR3 is filled in from the germline J gene. There are 16 residues in the CDR3. Looked up from germline, CDR1 is SGHTA and CDR2 is FQGTGA. Trimming took 2 bases from V and 0 from J; bases not matched to a gene: 5.

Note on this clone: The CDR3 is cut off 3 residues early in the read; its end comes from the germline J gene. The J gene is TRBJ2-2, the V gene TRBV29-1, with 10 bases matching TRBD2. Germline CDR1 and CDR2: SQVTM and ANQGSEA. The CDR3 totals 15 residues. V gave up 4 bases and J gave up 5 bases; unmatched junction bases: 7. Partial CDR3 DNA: TGCAGCGTTGGTCAGCGGGAGGGCAGGACCGGGGAG. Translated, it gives CSVGQREGRTGE. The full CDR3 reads CSVGQREGRTGELFF.

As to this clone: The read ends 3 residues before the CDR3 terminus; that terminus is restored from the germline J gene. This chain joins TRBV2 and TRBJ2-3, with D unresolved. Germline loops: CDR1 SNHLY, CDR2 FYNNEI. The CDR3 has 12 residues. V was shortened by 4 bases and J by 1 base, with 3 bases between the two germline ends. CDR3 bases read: TGTGCCAGCAGTGTAGGCACAGATACG. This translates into CASSVGTDT. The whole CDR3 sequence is CASSVGTDTQYF.

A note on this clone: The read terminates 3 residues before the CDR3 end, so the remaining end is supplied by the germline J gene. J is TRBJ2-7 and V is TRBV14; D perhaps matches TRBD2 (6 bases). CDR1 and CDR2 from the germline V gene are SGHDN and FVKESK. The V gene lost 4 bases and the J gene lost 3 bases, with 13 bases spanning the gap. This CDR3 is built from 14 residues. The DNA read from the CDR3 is TGTGCCAGCAGCCCAAGGGACTTCTACTACGAG. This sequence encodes CASSPRDFYYE. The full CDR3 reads CASSPRDFYYEQYF.

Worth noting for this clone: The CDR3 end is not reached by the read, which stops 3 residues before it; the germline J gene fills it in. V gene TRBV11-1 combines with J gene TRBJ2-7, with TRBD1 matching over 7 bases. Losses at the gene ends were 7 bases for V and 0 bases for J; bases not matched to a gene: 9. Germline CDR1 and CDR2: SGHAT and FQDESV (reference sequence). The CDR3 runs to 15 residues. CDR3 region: CASTEGTAISYEQYF. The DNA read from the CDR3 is TGTGCCAGCACCGAGGGGACAGCCATCTCCTACGAG.

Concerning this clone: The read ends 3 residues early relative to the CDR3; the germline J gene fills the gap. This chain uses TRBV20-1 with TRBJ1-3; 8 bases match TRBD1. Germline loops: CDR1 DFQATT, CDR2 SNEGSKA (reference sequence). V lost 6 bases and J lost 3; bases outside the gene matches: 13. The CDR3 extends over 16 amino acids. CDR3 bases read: TGCAGTGCCAACTACGGACAGGGAATGTATGGAAACACC. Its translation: CSANYGQGMYGNT. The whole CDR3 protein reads CSANYGQGMYGNTIYF.

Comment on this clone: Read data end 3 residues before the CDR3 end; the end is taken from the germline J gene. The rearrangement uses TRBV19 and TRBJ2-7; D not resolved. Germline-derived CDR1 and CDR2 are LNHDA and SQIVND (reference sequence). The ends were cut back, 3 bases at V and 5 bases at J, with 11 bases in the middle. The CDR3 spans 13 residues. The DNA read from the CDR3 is TGTGCCAGTAGTATTGGCCAATTAAACGAG. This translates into CASSIGQLNE. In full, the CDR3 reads CASSIGQLNEQYF.

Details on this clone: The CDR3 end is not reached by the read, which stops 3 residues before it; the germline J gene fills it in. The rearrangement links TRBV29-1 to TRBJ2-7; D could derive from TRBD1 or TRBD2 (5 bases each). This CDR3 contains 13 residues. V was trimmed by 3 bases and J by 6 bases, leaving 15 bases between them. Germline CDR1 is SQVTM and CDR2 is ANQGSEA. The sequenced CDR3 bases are TGCAGCGTTGAGTTTCAGGGAGCCCCCGAG. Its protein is CSVEFQGAPE. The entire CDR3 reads CSVEFQGAPEQYF.

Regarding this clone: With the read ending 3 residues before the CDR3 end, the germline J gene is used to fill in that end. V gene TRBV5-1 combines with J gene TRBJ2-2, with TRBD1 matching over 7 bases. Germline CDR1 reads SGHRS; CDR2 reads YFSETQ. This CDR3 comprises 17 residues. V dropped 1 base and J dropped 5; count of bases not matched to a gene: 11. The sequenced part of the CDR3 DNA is TGCGCCAGCAGCTTGTCGGAAGGGGGCGAGGGGACCGGGGAG. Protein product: CASSLSEGGEGTGE. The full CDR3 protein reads CASSLSEGGEGTGELFF.

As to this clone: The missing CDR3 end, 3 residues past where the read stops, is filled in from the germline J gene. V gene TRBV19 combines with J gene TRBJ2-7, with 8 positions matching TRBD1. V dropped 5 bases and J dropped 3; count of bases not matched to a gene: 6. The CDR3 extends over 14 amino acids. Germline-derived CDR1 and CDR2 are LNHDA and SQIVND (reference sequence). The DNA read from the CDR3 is TGTGCCAGTAGTTGGCAGGGGGCGGACTACGAG. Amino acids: CASSWQGADYE. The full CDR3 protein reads CASSWQGADYEQYF.

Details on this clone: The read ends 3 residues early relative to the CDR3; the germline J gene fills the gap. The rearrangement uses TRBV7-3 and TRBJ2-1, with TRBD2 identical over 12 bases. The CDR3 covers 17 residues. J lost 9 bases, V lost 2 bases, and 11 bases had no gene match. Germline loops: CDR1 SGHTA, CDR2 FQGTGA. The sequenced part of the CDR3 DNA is TGTGCCAGCAGCTTACAGCCGGAGTTGGGACTAGCGGGTGAG. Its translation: CASSLQPELGLAGE. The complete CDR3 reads CASSLQPELGLAGEQFF.

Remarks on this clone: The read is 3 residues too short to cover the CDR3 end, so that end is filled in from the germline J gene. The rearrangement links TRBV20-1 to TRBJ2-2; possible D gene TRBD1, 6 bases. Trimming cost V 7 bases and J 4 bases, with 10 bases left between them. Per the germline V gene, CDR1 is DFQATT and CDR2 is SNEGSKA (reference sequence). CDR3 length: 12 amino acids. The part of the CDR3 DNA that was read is TGCAGTGGGGACAAAATCACCGGGGAG. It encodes CSGDKITGE. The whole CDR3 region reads CSGDKITGELFF.

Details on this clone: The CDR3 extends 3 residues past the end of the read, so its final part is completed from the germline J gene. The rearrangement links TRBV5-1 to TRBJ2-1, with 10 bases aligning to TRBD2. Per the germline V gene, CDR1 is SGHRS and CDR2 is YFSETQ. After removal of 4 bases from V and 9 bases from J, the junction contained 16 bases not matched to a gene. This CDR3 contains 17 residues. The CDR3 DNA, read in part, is TGCGCCAGCAGCGCAAGTACCGGGCTAGCGGGAGCCGGTGAG. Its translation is CASSASTGLAGAGE. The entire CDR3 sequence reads CASSASTGLAGAGEQFF.

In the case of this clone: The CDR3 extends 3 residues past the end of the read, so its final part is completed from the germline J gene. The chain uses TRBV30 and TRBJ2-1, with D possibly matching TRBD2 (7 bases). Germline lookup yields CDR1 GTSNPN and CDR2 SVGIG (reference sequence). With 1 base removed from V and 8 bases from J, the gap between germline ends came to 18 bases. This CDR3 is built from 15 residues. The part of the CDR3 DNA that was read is TGTGCCTGGAGTGGGATGTCATGGGGGGGCGATGAG. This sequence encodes CAWSGMSWGGDE. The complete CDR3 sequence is CAWSGMSWGGDEQFF.

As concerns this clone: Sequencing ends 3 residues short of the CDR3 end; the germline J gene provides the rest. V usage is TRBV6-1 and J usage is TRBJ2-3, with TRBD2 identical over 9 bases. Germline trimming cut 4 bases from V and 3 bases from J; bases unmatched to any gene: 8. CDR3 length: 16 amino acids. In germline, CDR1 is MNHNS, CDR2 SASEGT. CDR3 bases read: TGTGCCAGCAGTGCACATAGCGGGAGAATGACAGATACG. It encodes CASSAHSGRMTDT. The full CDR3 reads CASSAHSGRMTDTQYF.

This chain's CDR3 is CSARGLAGVPYNEQFF. The part of the CDR3 DNA that was read is TGCAGTGCTAGGGGCCTAGCGGGAGTTCCCTACAATGAG. The chain employs TRBV20-1 and TRBJ2-1; TRBD2 matches 10 bases. The read stops 3 residues short of the end of the CDR3; the missing end is completed from the germline J gene. The germline gives CDR1 DFQATT, CDR2 SNEGSKA (reference sequence). J lost 2 bases, V lost 3 bases, and 7 bases had no gene match. The CDR3 covers 16 residues.

Incomplete CDR3 DNA: TGTGCCAGCAGGGGACAGGGACAATACGAG. This translates into CASRGQGQYE. The CDR3, in full, reads CASRGQGQYEQYF. This chain connects TRBV2 to TRBJ2-7, with 9 nucleotides matching TRBD1. Coverage ceases 3 residues before the CDR3 finishes, and the germline J gene fills in the end. The CDR3 is 13 amino acids. Germline V gives CDR1 SNHLY, CDR2 FYNNEI. V was clipped by 6 bases and J by 4 bases; unmatched bases: 4.

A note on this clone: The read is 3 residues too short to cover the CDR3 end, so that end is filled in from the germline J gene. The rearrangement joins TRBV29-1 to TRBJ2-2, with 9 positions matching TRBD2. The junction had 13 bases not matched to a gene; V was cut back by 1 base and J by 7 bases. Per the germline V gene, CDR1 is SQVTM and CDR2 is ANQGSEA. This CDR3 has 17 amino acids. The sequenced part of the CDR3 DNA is TGCAGCGTTGAAGGGAGCGCGGCGGGAGGGGGTTTCGGGGAG. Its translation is CSVEGSAAGGGFGE. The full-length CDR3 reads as CSVEGSAAGGGFGELFF.

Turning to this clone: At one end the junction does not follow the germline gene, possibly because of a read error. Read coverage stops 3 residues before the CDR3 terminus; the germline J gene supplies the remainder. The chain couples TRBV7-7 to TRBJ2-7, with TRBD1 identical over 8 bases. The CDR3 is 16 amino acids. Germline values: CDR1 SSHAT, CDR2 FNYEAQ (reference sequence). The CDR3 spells CASSPTATGVFYEQYF. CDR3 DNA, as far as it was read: TGTGCTAGCAGCCCCACGGCGACAGGGGTTTTCTACGAG.

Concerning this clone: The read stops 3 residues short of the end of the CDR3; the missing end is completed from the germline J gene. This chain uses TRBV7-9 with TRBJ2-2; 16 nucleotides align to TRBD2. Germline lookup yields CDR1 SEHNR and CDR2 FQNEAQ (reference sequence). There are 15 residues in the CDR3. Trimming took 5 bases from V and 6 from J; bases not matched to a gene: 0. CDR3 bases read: TGTGCCAGCAGCGGGACTAGCGGGAGGGCCGGGGAG. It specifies CASSGTSGRAGE. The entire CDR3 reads CASSGTSGRAGELFF.

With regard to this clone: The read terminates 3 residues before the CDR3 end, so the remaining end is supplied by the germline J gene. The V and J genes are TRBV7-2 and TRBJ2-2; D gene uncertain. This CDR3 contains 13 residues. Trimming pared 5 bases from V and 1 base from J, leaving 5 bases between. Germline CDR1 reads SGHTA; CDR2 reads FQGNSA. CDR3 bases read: TGTGCCAGCAGCCCTATGAACACCGGGGAG. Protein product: CASSPMNTGE. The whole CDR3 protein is CASSPMNTGELFF.

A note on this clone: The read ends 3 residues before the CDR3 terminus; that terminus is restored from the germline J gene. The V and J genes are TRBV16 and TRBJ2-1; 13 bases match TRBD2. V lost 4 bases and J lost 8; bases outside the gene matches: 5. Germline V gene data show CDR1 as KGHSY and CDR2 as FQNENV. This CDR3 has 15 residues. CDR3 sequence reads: CASSRWTSGSDEQFF. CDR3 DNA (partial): TGTGCCAGCAGCCGCTGGACTAGCGGGAGTGATGAG. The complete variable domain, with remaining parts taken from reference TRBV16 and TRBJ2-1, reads GEEVAQTPKHLVRGEGQKAKLYCAPIKGHSYVFWYQQVLKNEFKFLISFQNENVFDETGMPKERFSAKCLPNSPCSLEIQATKLEDSAVYFCASSRWTSGSDEQFFGPGTRLTVL.

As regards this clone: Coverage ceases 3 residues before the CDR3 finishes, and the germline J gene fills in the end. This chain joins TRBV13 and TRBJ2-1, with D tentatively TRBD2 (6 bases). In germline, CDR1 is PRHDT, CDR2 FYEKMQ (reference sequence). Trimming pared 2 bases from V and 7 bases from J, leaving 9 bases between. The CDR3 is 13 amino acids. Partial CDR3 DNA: TGTGCCAGCAGCTTACGGGGAGGTAATGAG. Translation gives CASSLRGGNE. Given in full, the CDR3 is CASSLRGGNEQFF.